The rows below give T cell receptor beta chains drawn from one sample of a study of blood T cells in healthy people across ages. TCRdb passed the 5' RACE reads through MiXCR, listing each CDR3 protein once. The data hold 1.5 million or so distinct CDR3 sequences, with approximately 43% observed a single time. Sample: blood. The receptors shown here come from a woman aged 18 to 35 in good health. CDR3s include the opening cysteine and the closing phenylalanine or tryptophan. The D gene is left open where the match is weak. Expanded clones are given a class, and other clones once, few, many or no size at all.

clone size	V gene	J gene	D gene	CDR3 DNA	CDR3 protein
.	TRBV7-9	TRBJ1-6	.	TGTGCCAGCAGCATCTCAGGGGTTGGATCACCCCTCCACTTT	CASSISGVGSPLHF
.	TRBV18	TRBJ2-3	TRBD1	TGTGCCAGCTCATCCCGGACGGGACAGGTTGATACGCAGTATTTT	CASSSRTGQVDTQYF
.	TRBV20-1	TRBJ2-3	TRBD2	TGCAGTGCGGAACCTTCACTAGCGGGGGGCACAGATACGCAGTATTTT	CSAEPSLAGGTDTQYF
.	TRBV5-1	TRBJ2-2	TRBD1	TGCGCCAGCAGCTCGGGACAGATGACCGGGGAGCTGTTTTTT	CASSSGQMTGELFF
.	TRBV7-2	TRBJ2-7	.	TGTGCCAGCAGCTTAGTTTCCGGGCGCTACGAGCAGTACTTC	CASSLVSGRYEQYF
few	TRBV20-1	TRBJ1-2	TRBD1	TGCAGTGCTAGAGGCCGGGACAGGATGAACTATGGCTACACCTTC	CSARGRDRMNYGYTF
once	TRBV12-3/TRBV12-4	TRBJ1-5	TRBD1	TGTGCCAGCGGTCTCGACAGGGAGAATCAGCCCCAGCATTTT	CASGLDRENQPQHF
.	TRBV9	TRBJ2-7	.	TGTGCCAGCAGCGCCGAGGGAGGAAGCGACGAGCAGTACTTC	CASSAEGGSDEQYF
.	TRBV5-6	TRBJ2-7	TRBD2	TGTGCCAGCAGCTTACGAGCTAGCGGGACATCCTTCTACAATGAGCAGTACTTC	CASSLRASGTSFYNEQYF
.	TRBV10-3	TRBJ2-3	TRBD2	TGTGCCATCAGTGTTGGACTAGCGGGCACAGATACGCAGTATTTT	CAISVGLAGTDTQYF
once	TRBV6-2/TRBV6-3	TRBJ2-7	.	TGTGCCAGCACCACGGCAGGCTCCTACGAGCAGTACTTC	CASTTAGSYEQYF
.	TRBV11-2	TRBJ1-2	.	TGTGCCAGCAGCTTAGCATTCCGGGGGCGAGCCTTGAACTATGGCTACACCTTC	CASSLAFRGRALNYGYTF
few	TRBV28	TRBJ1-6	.	TGTGCCAGCAGTAATAGGGAACCCCTCCACTTT	CASSNREPLHF
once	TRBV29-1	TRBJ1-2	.	TGCAGCGTGGTACCACAGGGCAAAGGCTACACCTTC	CSVVPQGKGYTF
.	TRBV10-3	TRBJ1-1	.	TGTGCCATCAGGTCGGGGGGGGTGAAAGCTTTCTTT	CAIRSGGVKAFF
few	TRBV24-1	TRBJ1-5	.	TGTGCCACCGGACAGCCAAATCAGCCCCAGCATTTT	CATGQPNQPQHF
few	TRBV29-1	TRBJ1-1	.	TGCAGCGTCGTGTACGGAGGATTGAACACTGAAGCTTTCTTT	CSVVYGGLNTEAFF
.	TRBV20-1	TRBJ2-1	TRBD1	TGCAGTGCTAGAGATTCGGGGTCGGACAGGGGGCTGAATGAGCAGTTCTTC	CSARDSGSDRGLNEQFF
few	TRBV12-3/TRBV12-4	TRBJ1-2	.	TGTGCCAGCAGTAACCCGACAAGTGGTGGCTACACCTTC	CASSNPTSGGYTF
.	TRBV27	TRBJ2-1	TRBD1	TGTGCCAGCAGTGACTCACAGGGGGCCCTGGCTCCCTACAATGAGCAGTTCTTC	CASSDSQGALAPYNEQFF
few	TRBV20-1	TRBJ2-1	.	TGCAGTGCACCCACGGAGGGGGCGGGAAATGAGCAGTTCTTC	CSAPTEGAGNEQFF
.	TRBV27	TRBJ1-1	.	TGTGCCAGCAGTACGTGGGGGCTGAGAACTGAAGCTTTCTTT	CASSTWGLRTEAFF
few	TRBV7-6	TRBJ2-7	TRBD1	TGTGCCAGCAGCCGCGTCACAGGGGGCGCATTTTACGAGCAGTACTTC	CASSRVTGGAFYEQYF
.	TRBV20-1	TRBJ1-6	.	TGCAGTGCTAGAGCCGCCGGACTCGAGGGTCCAAATTCACCCCTCCACTTT	CSARAAGLEGPNSPLHF
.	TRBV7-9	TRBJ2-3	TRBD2	TGTGCCAGCAGCCCCGGGACTAGCGGGGCGTTCGTAACAGATACGCAGTATTTT	CASSPGTSGAFVTDTQYF
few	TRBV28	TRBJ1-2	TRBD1	TGTGCCAGCAGCGACCAGTGGGACAGGGAGAGCTGGGTCTATGGCTACACCTTC	CASSDQWDRESWVYGYTF
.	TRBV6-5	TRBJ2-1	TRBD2	TGTGCCAGCCCTGAGACTAGCAGAGACAATGAGCAGTTCTTC	CASPETSRDNEQFF
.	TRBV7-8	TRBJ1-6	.	TGTGCCAGCAGCTTATTTGGGGATCGAGGAAATTCACCCCTCCACTTT	CASSLFGDRGNSPLHF
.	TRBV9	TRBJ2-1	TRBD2	TGTGCCAGCAGCGTATGGGGGACTAGCGGCTACAATGAGCAGTTCTTC	CASSVWGTSGYNEQFF